This T cell receptor (beta chain) emerged from a study of T cells in Graves' hyperthyroidism and ophthalmopathy. The CDR3 is made up of 14 amino acids. Germline lookup yields CDR1 SGHRS and CDR2 YFSETQ. With 6 bases removed from V and 0 bases from J, the gap between germline ends came to 10 bases. There were TCR beta CDR3 regions amplified from RNA transcripts. Carried out on the TCR CDR3, a first-round RT-PCR used the HTBI primer set. TCRdb ran MiXCR on the multiplex PCR reads and lists one entry per CDR3 protein. The repertoire holds around 280,000 distinct CDR3 sequences, with 13% as singletons. This clonotype has ten or more counts.

The chain combines TRBV5-1 with TRBJ2-4; D is uncertain. The sequencing input was blood. The source of this sequence is a woman aged 30 to 39 with Graves' hyperthyroidism that later progressed to Graves' ophthalmopathy. The CDR3 DNA reads as TGCGCCAGCACCTCCTCGGGAGCCAAAAACATTCAGTACTTC. It is translated as CASTSSGAKNIQYF.